This TCR beta chain was identified in a study of blood T cell repertoires in COVID-19. Authors' methods: Amplifying reference gene primers gave estimates of nucleated cell counts. The table came from immunoSEQ multiplex PCR; TCRdb's copy has only in-frame clones and leaves some out. From that table come the V and J calls and clone size; the DNA was used to work out D and trimming. The sample consists of 240,000 or so clones, around 89% of them appearing once. The V gene end was trimmed by 4 bases and the J gene end by 7 bases; junction bases not matched to a gene: 9. The CDR3 extends over 16 amino acids. In germline, CDR1 is SGHVS, CDR2 FQNEAQ. Donors of Cohort 3 who recovered were those that had two negative PCRs, clearance, or symptom resolution.

The chain carries TRBV7-8 and TRBJ2-1; 11 positions agree with TRBD1. This TCR came from a man aged 35 to 55 who had recovered from COVID-19. The sequencing input was PBMCs or T cells enriched from blood (not recorded which). CDR3 nucleotides: TGTGCCAGCAGCTCAGGGGACAGGGGGTTGAGGAATGAGCAGTTCTTC. Its translation: CASSSGDRGLRNEQFF.